A single sample gave rise to the 3 T cell receptor beta chains below, sequenced in a study of metastatic and nonmetastatic thyroid tumors. TCRdb reassembled clones from the PCR reads with MiXCR. Seen here are over 10,000 clones, roughly 31% observed once, and the top ten hold around 14%. Patients were all untreated before their thyroid surgery. Sequenced material: tumor tissue. These TCRs come from a male donor with papillary thyroid cancer or a benign thyroid nodule (not recorded which). Some clones in this sample may be carry-over from other donors' samples.

The chain combines TRBV6-1 with TRBJ1-2; D not certain. V shed 7 bases and J shed 4 bases, with 13 bases lying between them. The CDR3 runs to 13 residues. CDR1 and CDR2 (germline): MNHNS, SASEGT. CDR3 sequence (DNA): TGTGCCAGCACTGACCTCACGGGCTATGGCTACACCTTC. This gives the protein CASTDLTGYGYTF.

The V gene is TRBV6-1, the J gene TRBJ2-1; 8 bases fit TRBD2. With 4 bases clipped from V and 4 bases from J, the junction kept 6 bases outside the gene matches. This CDR3 is 15 amino acids long. Looked up from germline, CDR1 is MNHNS and CDR2 is SASEGT. The CDR3 coding sequence is TGTGCCAGCAGTGTGACTAGCGAAAGTTACAATGAGCAGTTCTTC. Its translation is CASSVTSESYNEQFF.

The rearrangement joins TRBV6-4 to TRBJ1-1; a weak D match, TRBD1 (5 bases). The CDR3 runs to 14 residues. Between the trimmed V and J ends, which lost 0 bases and 6 bases, there was a span of 11 bases. The germline V gene encodes CDR1 MRHNA and CDR2 SNTAGT. CDR3 DNA sequence: TGTGCCAGCAGTGACTCGGCTGACAGCGCTGAAGCTTTCTTT. Protein: CASSDSADSAEAFF.